The 11 T cell receptor beta chains presented below share a single source sample, sequenced in a study of T cell responses to AZD1222 COVID-19 vaccine. Repertoires were generated with immunoSEQ multiplex PCR, while TCRdb's copy carries only in-frame clones and drops some. The sample shows 77,000 or so clones, more than 85% of them seen only once. This sample comprised peripheral blood, obtained 28 days after the second AZD1222 dose. The receptors here all came from an adult who received the AZD1222 COVID-19 vaccine.

V usage is TRBV21-1 and J usage is TRBJ1-2. TRBV21-1 constitutes a pseudogene. CDR3 size: 16 residues. CDR3 protein: CASSNRRDGANYGYTF. The CDR3 bases are TGTGCCAGCAGCAACCGGAGGGACGGAGCTAACTATGGCTACACCTTC.

This chain uses TRBV9 with TRBJ2-1, with TRBD1 identical over 7 bases. This CDR3 is built from 14 residues. Germline V gene sequence: CDR1 SGDLS, CDR2 YYNGEE. V shed 0 bases, J shed 10 bases, and the junction held 7 bases outside the gene matches. The CDR3 sequence: CASSVGGQGVEQFF. The CDR3 DNA reads TGTGCCAGCAGCGTAGGTGGCCAGGGGGTCGAGCAGTTCTTC.

This clone was seen many times. The chain uses TRBV19 and TRBJ1-1; TRBD1 matches 10 bases. The J segment lost 0 bases and the V segment lost 3 bases, leaving 10 bases of the junction unmatched. The germline V gene encodes CDR1 LNHDA and CDR2 SQIVND (reference sequence). The CDR3 extends over 18 amino acids. CDR3 bases: TGTGCCAGTAGTATCCCAAGGACAGGGGGATTTTTGAACACTGAAGCTTTCTTT. This encodes CASSIPRTGGFLNTEAFF.

V and J are TRBV27 and TRBJ1-4, with a possible D match to TRBD1 (5 bases). CDR1 MNHEY and CDR2 SMNVEV come from the germline V gene (reference sequence). The V end was cut by 6 bases, the J end by 5 bases, with 13 bases between. This CDR3 region has 14 residues. The CDR3 sequence is CASSPGDRNEKLFF. The CDR3 nucleotides read TGTGCCAGCAGCCCTGGGGACCGGAATGAAAAACTGTTTTTT.

In this sample, this clone turned up once. CDR3 DNA sequence: TGTGCCATCACCACTACGGCGGGAGGACGAGATACGCAGTATTTT. Translated: CAITTTAGGRDTQYF. This chain links TRBV10-3 with TRBJ2-3, with TRBD2 identical over 8 bases. This CDR3 spans 15 amino acids. CDR1 ENHRY and CDR2 SYGVKD come from the germline V gene. Trimming took 7 bases from V and 5 from J; bases not matched to a gene: 11.

The chain has TRBV6-1 and TRBJ1-2, with D hard to call. CDR3 size: 15 residues. Germline V gene lookup returns CDR1 MNHNS and CDR2 SASEGT. The V end was cut by 1 base, the J end by 7 bases, with 16 bases between. CDR3 region: CASSEGRAQRSGYTF. The CDR3 DNA reads as TGTGCCAGCAGTGAAGGGCGGGCCCAGAGATCTGGCTACACCTTC.

This chain links TRBV28 with TRBJ2-5, with 14 bases lining up with TRBD2. The junction had 7 bases not matched to a gene; V was cut back by 5 bases and J by 5 bases. This CDR3 comprises 16 residues. Germline-derived CDR1 and CDR2 are MDHEN and SYDVKM. The CDR3 nucleotides are TGTGCCAGCAGTGCGGGACTAGCGGGAGTCGGGGAGACCCAGTACTTC. Its protein product is CASSAGLAGVGETQYF.

V and J are TRBV28 and TRBJ2-5; 10 nucleotides match TRBD2. The germline CDR1 and CDR2 sequences are MDHEN and SYDVKM. The length of the CDR3 is 15 residues. With 6 bases clipped from V and 6 bases from J, the junction kept 10 bases outside the gene matches. CDR3 DNA sequence: TGTGCCAGCAGGGAATCCCTAGCGGGAGTAAAGACCCAGTACTTC. Amino acids: CASRESLAGVKTQYF.

V is TRBV10-2 and J is TRBJ2-7; D gene uncertain. The CDR3 is made up of 13 amino acids. In germline, CDR1 is WSHSY, CDR2 SAAADI. V was trimmed by 4 bases and J by 0 bases, leaving 7 bases between them. The CDR3, as DNA: TGCGCCAGCAGTGGATCGCGCTCCTACGAGCAGTACTTC. Its translation: CASSGSRSYEQYF.

The chain combines TRBV7-9 with TRBJ1-5; TRBD1 is a possible D gene (5 bases). V was pared by 7 bases and J by 7 bases, with 26 bases between. This CDR3 has 17 amino acids. Germline values: CDR1 SEHNR, CDR2 FQNEAQ (reference sequence). The CDR3 DNA is TGTGCCAGCACCGACGAGGGACTGGGCAGCCCCTGGCAGCCCCAGCATTTT. Its translation: CASTDEGLGSPWQPQHF.

The rearrangement links TRBV28 to TRBJ2-1, with 9 nucleotides matching TRBD2. The trim removed 3 bases at V and 8 bases at J, leaving 8 bases unmatched. The CDR3 totals 15 residues. CDR1 and CDR2 (germline): MDHEN, SYDVKM. Written as DNA, the CDR3 is TGTGCCAGCAGTTTCTTGGCGGGAGGGTTGGATGAGCAGTTCTTC. Protein sequence: CASSFLAGGLDEQFF.